This T cell receptor beta chain is from a study of T cells in Graves' hyperthyroidism and ophthalmopathy (dated by TCRdb to the late 2010s). A note on the overall study: Peripheral blood was sampled at the time of initial diagnosis, prior to any treatment. To identify distinguishing TCR V-J signatures, a discovery cohort of roughly 100 patients was used, comprising fewer than 45 with Graves' ophthalmopathy and around 57 with stable Graves' hyperthyroidism. Prospective prediction of ophthalmopathy was tested in an independent validation cohort consisting of some 18 hyperthyroidism patients and some 16 patients who later progressed to ophthalmopathy. For training and testing, the 100 or so patients in the discovery cohort were randomly divided in a 7:3 ratio. The study also compared thyroid tissue and blood T-cell repertoires from over 5 Graves' hyperthyroidism patients. After sampling, hyperthyroidism patients received methimazole starting at 30 mg daily, and ophthalmopathy patients received high-dose intravenous methylprednisolone. According to the paper, TCR Vbeta CDR3 sequencing was carried out on around 140 peripheral blood samples, which came from some 41 ophthalmopathy, approximately 78 hyperthyroidism and around 17 progressor patients. On the study overall, not on this receptor specifically: Most expanded thyroid clonotypes (frequency above 0.001) were also detected in blood, a finding suggesting that blood repertoires may reflect thyroid immune responses. Ophthalmopathy was separated from stable hyperthyroidism by a 13 V-J signature model, with about 86% sensitivity and approximately 81% specificity obtained in cross-validation and 80%/75% obtained in testing. During validation, the model predicted progression to ophthalmopathy a median of around 7 months ahead of onset, with just under 71% sensitivity and 72% to 80% specificity. No statistical method was used to set the sample size in advance, and investigators knew the group allocation.

About this clonotype itself: Its antigen is still unknown. The input lacks base qualities; no much larger clone sits a single base away.

In the ophthalmopathy patients, disease was moderately to severely active, with a Clinical Activity Score of 3 or more, a NOSPECS grade of 4 or more, and a duration of less than 3 months. Patients with uncontrolled infections, other autoimmune diseases, pregnancy or lactation were excluded. Diagnoses relied on clinical symptoms, serum thyroxine and TRAb, thyroid ultrasound and orbital computed tomography. Ficoll-Paque density gradient centrifugation was used to isolate PBMCs from 8.5 to 10 ml of fresh peripheral blood. Total RNA was extracted using Trizol reagent, and RNA quality was assessed on an Agilent 2100 Bioanalyzer. Cut back by 5 bases and 6 bases, the V and J ends lie 17 bases apart. CDR1 MDHEN and CDR2 SYDVKM were looked up in the germline V gene. The CDR3 spans 15 residues, from the cysteine through the phenylalanine. Only CDR3 DNA is held: 45 bases, read in frame from base 1. Amplification of TCR beta CDR3 regions was carried out from RNA transcripts. The first round of RT-PCR for the TCR CDR3 was performed with the HTBI primer set and the Qiagen OneStep RT-PCR kit. A second multiplex PCR round built the libraries, followed by size selection and purification. Paired-end sequencing of the libraries was performed with 100 bp reads on an Illumina HiSeq2000. In the authors' own workflow: SOAPnuke was used to process the raw data, with reads discarded if the reads contained adapters or uncalled bases, had a mean Phred below 15, or lacked an exact constant-primer or identifier match. High-quality paired reads were merged using COPE v1.2.5, and each unique nucleotide sequence was defined as a clonotype. Clonotypes were aligned to IMGT TRBV, TRBD and TRBJ reference segments using MiTCR v1.1. Analysis was restricted to V-J combinations with a frequency above 0.0001, which covered 99.2% of repertoires. The TCS score was defined as the ratio of F50 (clonal expansion) to E x V (chaos), calculated using BLOSUM62-based TCRdist between CDR3 peptides within each V-J. Welch's t-statistics and random forest reduced around 520 V-J features to about 13, which were used in a naive Bayes classifier (R e1071). TCRdb redid the processing of the public reads, applying fastp at Q25 and MiXCR, and retained in-frame beta chains. Each entry merges the rows of one CDR3 protein and shows their most common DNA and genes. TCRdb, not the original authors, processed these V and J calls. Present in this sample are hundreds of thousands of distinct CDR3 sequences, roughly 15% of which were seen just once. Clones ranked in the top ten supply around 12% of the sample.

This TCR was sampled from a woman between 50 and 59 years old with Graves' ophthalmopathy. The sequenced sample consisted of blood. The V gene is TRBV28 and the J gene is TRBJ1-3, and the D gene may be TRBD1, 5 bases matching. The encoded CDR3 is CASSAAGGSANTIYF. The base sequence is TGTGCCAGCAGTGCGGCGGGGGGGAGTGCAAACACCATATATTTT.